One TCR beta chain is described in this entry. What antigen it recognizes has not been identified. No quality values exist for individual bases; no much larger clone is one base distant. TCRbeta CDR3 regions were amplified from genomic DNA by means of the immunoSEQ Assay, a bias-controlled multiplex PCR. Processing in the source paper ran as follows. Nucleated cell counts per sample were estimated from amplification of reference gene primers within the assay. Sequence reads were collapsed and filtered to measure the absolute abundance of every unique TCRbeta CDR3 rearrangement. For each sample, productive Simpson clonality was calculated as the square root of Simpson's diversity index over productive rearrangements. TCRdb re-hosts the immuneACCESS table, in-frame sequences only. Its copies lack some clones; in the studies checked, an unresolved V gene accounts for under half of them, and the cause for the rest is not known. D and trimming come from the DNA, and the V and J calls and clone size come from that table. The sample table shows approximately 34,000 clones, and roughly 91% are seen once. Clones ranked in the top ten supply around 15% of the sample.

This sample stems from a study of blood T cell repertoires in COVID-19 (dated by TCRdb to between 2020 and 2021). Regarding the research as a whole: Samples from collaborators originated in the United States, Italy and Spain and spanned both the acute and convalescent phases of COVID-19. Sample metadata almost always included a de-identified subject ID, COVID-19 status, age in years and sex. Subjects who had been exposed to COVID-19, were actively infected with it, or had recovered from it provided the deeply sampled blood TCRbeta repertoires that made up the dataset. A freely available public database, intended as a resource for researchers studying the immune response to SARS-CoV-2, is where the repertoires were released. HLA class I and class II types, where available, came from metadata supplied by the sample provider rather than from assay-based typing. The samples were drawn from two sources: the first 160 participants of the ongoing ImmuneRACE study, and some 1,300 subjects contributed by 6 global collaborators. The material from the prospective study consisted of cDNA or gDNA derived from T cells, B-cell-depleted T cells, or PBMCs. The study at large found these results: The quantity of clinical and demographic metadata differed by source and by participant and was supplied without curation.

From its cysteine to its phenylalanine, the CDR3 spans 14 amino acids. Of all the DNA, just the CDR3 is kept, 42 bases in frame from base 1. The V end gives up 5 bases and the J end 2 bases, leaving 6 bases in the junction not matched to a gene. The germline V gene (reference sequence) provides CDR1 MNHEY and CDR2 SMNVEV. Each collaborating institution followed its own protocols to collect whole blood in K2EDTA tubes. For TCRbeta analysis, collaborator samples were shipped as frozen whole blood, as isolated PBMCs, or as DNA extracted from either sample type. Sequenced input: peripheral blood. The sequence joins TRBV27 to TRBJ2-7; TRBD1 aligns with 7 central bases. The receptor's source is a man between 60 and 75 years old with active COVID-19. CDR3 sequence: CASSQQGPTYEQYF. The bases read TGTGCCAGCAGTCAACAGGGGCCTACCTACGAGCAGTACTTC.